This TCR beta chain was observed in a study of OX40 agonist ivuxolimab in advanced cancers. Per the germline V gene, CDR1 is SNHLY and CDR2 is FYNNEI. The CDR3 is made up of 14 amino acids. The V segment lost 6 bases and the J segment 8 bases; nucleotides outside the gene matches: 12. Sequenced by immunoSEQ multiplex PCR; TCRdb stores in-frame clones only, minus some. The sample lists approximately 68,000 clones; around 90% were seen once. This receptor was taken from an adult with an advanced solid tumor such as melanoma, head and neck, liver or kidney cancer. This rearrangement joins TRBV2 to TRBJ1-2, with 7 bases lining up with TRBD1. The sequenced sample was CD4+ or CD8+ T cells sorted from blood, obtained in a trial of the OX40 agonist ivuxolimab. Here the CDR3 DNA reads TGTGCCAGCAGCGAGCCTCAGGGGGGCCTAGGCTACACCTTC. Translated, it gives CASSEPQGGLGYTF.